The sequence of this T cell receptor (beta chain) was determined in a study of blood T cells in healthy people across ages. PCR was performed a second time for roughly 7 to 12 cycles using a sample-barcoded 5' primer and a J-beta primer mix. TCRdb re-analysed the 5' RACE reads in MiXCR, keeping a single row per CDR3 protein. The sample has some 890,000 distinct CDR3 sequences, approximately 32% seen once. Worth noting for this clonotype: Being one base from a much bigger clone, this may be a read error.

The CDR3 has 12 amino acids. The germline V gene encodes CDR1 SQVTM and CDR2 ANQGSEA. These data were also filed under a second study, of T cells of mothers and their children. That report adds: Donation was provided by three healthy Caucasian mothers along with their six children.

The origin of this receptor is a woman aged 40 to 50 in good health. This rearrangement joins TRBV29-1 to TRBJ2-4; weak D call: TRBD2 (5 bases). Judging by the DNA end, TRBJ2-7 fits better; the J call may be wrong. Sequencing was performed on blood. The CDR3 DNA reads TGCAGCGCCGGCTCCGGGGTTTACGAGCAGTACTTC. It codes for CSAGSGVYEQYF.